This T cell receptor (beta chain) was captured in a study of T cell responses to AZD1222 COVID-19 vaccine. Study conclusions and caveats: Once two AZD1222 doses were given, Spike-specific TCR breadth and depth went up. Among those given AZD1222, only five to seven were seropositive at baseline. Females made up more of the donors, who were largely white British, and clonal diversity may have come out too low. Every sample of the repertoires postdated the peak T cell response.

The length of the CDR3 is 16 residues. Germline CDR1 is SGHRS and CDR2 is YFSETQ. V lost 3 bases to trimming and J lost 8 bases, with 21 bases between them. Profiled with immunoSEQ multiplex PCR; TCRdb holds only in-frame clones, not every one. The data show under 130,000 clones, 90% to 95% seen once. In the case of this clone: The antigen is not known.

The sample here was peripheral blood, taken on day 0 of AZD1222 vaccination. The receptor's source is an adult in good health. This chain links TRBV5-1 with TRBJ2-1; the D gene is possibly TRBD1 (6 bases). CDR3 sequence reads: CASSSAGTLNSDEQFF. The CDR3 bases are TGCGCCAGCAGCTCAGCCGGGACACTGAACTCCGATGAGCAGTTCTTC.